Following are 17 T cell receptor beta chains from one sample sequenced in a study of blood T cells in healthy people across ages. Through a sample-barcoded 5' primer and a J-beta primer mix, a second PCR was run for 7 to 11 cycles. TCRdb redid the calling of the 5' RACE reads with MiXCR, one entry per CDR3 protein. Of around 620,000 distinct CDR3 sequences in the sample, 25% to 30% are singletons; the top ten hold approximately 17%. The sample comprised blood. Receptor source: a woman in her sixties or seventies in good health.

V usage is TRBV6-2 or TRBV6-3 and J usage is TRBJ2-6; D is perhaps TRBD2 (7 bases). CDR3 length equals 16 residues. Germline values: CDR1 MNHEY, CDR2 SVGEGT. Trimming stripped 6 bases from V and 0 bases from J, with 12 bases between. The CDR3 DNA sequence: TGTGCCAGCAGCCGGGGGGCAAACTCTGGGGCCAACGTCCTGACTTTC. Translating it yields CASSRGANSGANVLTF.

This clonotype was observed a handful of times. The chain is built from TRBV18 and TRBJ2-1; no reliable D call. The DNA end is a closer match to TRBJ2-7, so the J assignment may be wrong. Germline V CDR1 and CDR2: KGHSH, LQKENI. The CDR3 is 15 residues long. Here the CDR3 reads CASSPLGGLAYEQYF. CDR3 sequence (DNA): TGTGCCAGCTCACCCCTGGGTGGCCTAGCCTACGAGCAGTACTTC.

A note on this clonotype: Mismatch with germline at one junction end may stem from a read error. The J gene is TRBJ2-5, the V gene TRBV7-9, with TRBD2 matching over 15 bases. The CDR3 is made up of 16 amino acids. CDR1 is SEHNR and CDR2 is FQNEAQ in the germline V gene (reference sequence). The CDR3 DNA is TGTGCCAGCAGCTTGGGGACTAGCGGGGGGAAAGAGACCCAGCACTTC. As protein: CASSLGTSGGKETQHF.

The J gene is TRBJ2-1, the V gene TRBV27; weak D call: TRBD1 (6 bases). CDR1 is MNHEY and CDR2 is SMNVEV in the germline V gene (reference sequence). Trimming stripped 8 bases from V and 5 bases from J, with 13 bases between. This CDR3 is built from 13 residues. CDR3 coding DNA: TGTGCCAGCCGGCGGCAGGGGAACAATGAGCAGTTCTTC. It yields the protein CASRRQGNNEQFF.

The rearrangement links TRBV29-1 to TRBJ2-1; the D is unclear. Per germline, CDR1 SQVTM and CDR2 ANQGSEA. Trimming cost V 3 bases and J 9 bases, with 18 bases left between them. This CDR3 is 14 amino acids long. The CDR3 loop reads CSVEKGGPDGEQFF. The CDR3 DNA sequence: TGCAGCGTTGAGAAGGGTGGACCGGATGGTGAGCAGTTCTTC.

This sequence joins TRBV2 and TRBJ1-1, with D uncertain. The V end was cut by 7 bases, the J end by 2 bases, with 5 bases between. In germline, CDR1 is SNHLY, CDR2 FYNNEI. The CDR3 has 11 residues. CDR3: CASKLNTEAFF. As DNA, the CDR3 is TGTGCCAGCAAACTTAACACTGAAGCTTTCTTT.

This clonotype was observed a few times. CDR3 in amino acids: CSVEGGEDTQYF. The CDR3 region has the DNA TGCAGCGTTGAAGGGGGTGAAGATACGCAGTATTTT. This chain links TRBV29-1 with TRBJ2-3, with unresolved D. Trimming left V 1 base short and J 5 bases short, with 7 bases between. The CDR3 contains 12 residues. Germline V gene sequence: CDR1 SQVTM, CDR2 ANQGSEA.

V gene TRBV5-4 combines with J gene TRBJ1-1; D is unresolved. The CDR3 sequence is 15 residues long. Germline assignment: CDR1 SGHNT and CDR2 YYREEE (reference sequence). V lost 4 bases and J lost 1, with 14 bases in between. For the CDR3, the DNA is TGTGCCAGCAGCGCGTCGGGCCTGACGAACACTGAAGCTTTCTTT. Protein product: CASSASGLTNTEAFF.

The J gene is TRBJ2-3, the V gene TRBV20-1; possible D gene TRBD2, 5 bases. Germline values: CDR1 DFQATT, CDR2 SNEGSKA (reference sequence). The CDR3 is 12 residues long. The CDR3 DNA reads as TGCAGCGCGGCGGGTCACACAGATACGCAGTATTTT. Protein product: CSAAGHTDTQYF.

This clonotype was counted only a few times. The V and J genes are TRBV7-2 and TRBJ1-4; D gene uncertain. This CDR3 has 16 amino acids. The V and J ends lost 0 bases and 5 bases respectively, with 13 bases between them. The germline CDR1 and CDR2 sequences are SGHTA and FQGNSA. The CDR3 DNA follows: TGTGCCAGCAGCTTAGCGTTGGGCAGGTCGAATGAAAAACTGTTTTTT. Its translation: CASSLALGRSNEKLFF.

The chain carries TRBV18 and TRBJ1-4, with unresolved D. Germline V gives CDR1 KGHSH, CDR2 LQKENI. The CDR3 is made up of 13 amino acids. The V end lost 0 bases, the J end lost 6 bases, and 5 bases lay between the germline ends. CDR3 amino acids: CASSPPNDEKLFF. CDR3 DNA sequence: TGTGCCAGCTCACCACCCAACGATGAAAAACTGTTTTTT.

Only a few counts were recorded for this clonotype. J is TRBJ2-1 and V is TRBV9; TRBD1 is a possible D gene (5 bases). From germline, CDR1 is SGDLS and CDR2 YYNGEE. The CDR3 has 14 amino acids. The ends were cut back, 3 bases at V and 9 bases at J, with 16 bases in the middle. The CDR3 loop is CASSGSLRVSEQFF. CDR3 sequence (DNA): TGTGCCAGCAGCGGGAGCCTCAGGGTCAGTGAGCAGTTCTTC.

The genes are TRBV7-3 and TRBJ1-2; 7 bases map to TRBD1. The CDR3 totals 13 residues. Germline V gives CDR1 SGHTA, CDR2 FQGTGA. J was trimmed by 6 bases and V by 5 bases; bases with no gene match: 6. The CDR3 spells CASSRQGSDGYTF. CDR3 in DNA: TGTGCCAGCAGCCGACAGGGTTCCGATGGCTACACCTTC.

CDR3 nucleotide sequence: TGTGCCAGCAGCCAGTATCAGACCCAGTACTTC. Translated: CASSQYQTQYF. The V gene is TRBV3-1, the J gene TRBJ2-1; D call uncertain. Near its end, the DNA agrees better with TRBJ2-5, so the J call may be wrong. The CDR3 length is 11 residues. CDR1 is LGHDT and CDR2 is YNNKEL in the germline V gene (reference sequence).

This clonotype was recorded at least ten times. This chain connects TRBV9 to TRBJ1-1; D uncertain. This CDR3 has 14 residues. The V gene's germline CDR1 is SGDLS and CDR2 YYNGEE. Between the trimmed V and J ends, which lost 4 bases and 1 base, there was a span of 11 bases. This CDR3 is CASSRILTNTEAFF. The CDR3 DNA sequence: TGTGCCAGCAGCAGGATTTTAACGAACACTGAAGCTTTCTTT. Full variable domain (missing parts from reference TRBV9 and TRBJ1-1): DSGVTQTPKHLITATGQRVTLRCSPRSGDLSVYWYQQSLDQGLQFLIQYYNGEERAKGNILERFSAQQFPDLHSELNLSSLELGDSALYFCASSRILTNTEAFFGQGTRLTVV.

Comments on this clonotype: A much larger clone is a single base away; this may be a read error. V usage is TRBV12-3 or TRBV12-4 and J usage is TRBJ1-2; the D is unclear. This CDR3 comprises 14 residues. V was shortened by 2 bases and J by 6 bases, with 13 bases between the two germline ends. The CDR3 here is CASSLMGRTNGYTF. DNA of the CDR3: TGTGCCAGCAGTTTAATGGGCAGGACGAATGGCTACACCTTC.

A few counts support this clonotype. The CDR3 region is CASSKGTASSYEQYF. The CDR3 bases are TGCGCCAGCAGCAAGGGGACGGCATCATCCTACGAGCAGTACTTC. The chain recombines TRBV5-1 with TRBJ2-7, with D perhaps given as TRBD1 or TRBD2 (5 bases each). V was pared by 4 bases and J by 1 base, with 15 bases between. The CDR3 consists of 15 residues. The V gene's germline CDR1 is SGHRS and CDR2 YFSETQ. Variable domain in full (rest from reference TRBV5-1 and TRBJ2-7): KAGVTQTPRYLIKTRGQQVTLSCSPISGHRSVSWYQQTPGQGLQFLFEYFSETQRNKGNFPGRFSGRQFSNSRSEMNVSTLELGDSALYLCASSKGTASSYEQYFGPGTRLTVT.